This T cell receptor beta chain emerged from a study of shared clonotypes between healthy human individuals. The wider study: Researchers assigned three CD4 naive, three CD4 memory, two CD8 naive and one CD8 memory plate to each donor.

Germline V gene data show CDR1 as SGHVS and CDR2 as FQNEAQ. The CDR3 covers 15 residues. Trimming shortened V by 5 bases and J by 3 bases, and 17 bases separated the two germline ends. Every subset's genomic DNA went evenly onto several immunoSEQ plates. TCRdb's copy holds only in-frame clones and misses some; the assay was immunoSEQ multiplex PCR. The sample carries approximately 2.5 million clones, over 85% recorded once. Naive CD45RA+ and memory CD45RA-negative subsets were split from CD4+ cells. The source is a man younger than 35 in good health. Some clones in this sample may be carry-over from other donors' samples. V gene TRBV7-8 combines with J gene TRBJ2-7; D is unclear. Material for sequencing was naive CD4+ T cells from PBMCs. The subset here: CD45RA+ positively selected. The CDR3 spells CASSPPLRIGYEQYF. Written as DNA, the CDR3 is TGTGCCAGCAGCCCTCCCTTGAGGATAGGCTACGAGCAGTACTTC.